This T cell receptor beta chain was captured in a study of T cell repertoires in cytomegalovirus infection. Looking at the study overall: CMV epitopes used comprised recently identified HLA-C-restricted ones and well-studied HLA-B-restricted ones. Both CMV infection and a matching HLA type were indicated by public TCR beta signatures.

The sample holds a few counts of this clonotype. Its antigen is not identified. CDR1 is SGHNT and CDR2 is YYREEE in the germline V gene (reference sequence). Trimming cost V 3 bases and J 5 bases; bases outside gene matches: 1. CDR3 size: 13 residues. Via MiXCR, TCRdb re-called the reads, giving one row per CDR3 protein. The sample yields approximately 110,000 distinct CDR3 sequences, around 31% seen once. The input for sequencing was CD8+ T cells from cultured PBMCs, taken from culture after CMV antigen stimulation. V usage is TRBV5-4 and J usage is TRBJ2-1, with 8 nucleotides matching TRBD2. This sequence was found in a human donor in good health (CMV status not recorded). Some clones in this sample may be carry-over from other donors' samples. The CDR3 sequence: CASSSGLDNEQFF. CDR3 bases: TGTGCCAGCAGCTCGGGACTAGACAATGAGCAGTTCTTC.